Listed below are T cell receptor beta chains from one sample, sequenced in a study of blood T cell repertoires in COVID-19. TCRdb's copy holds only in-frame clones and misses some; the assay was immunoSEQ multiplex PCR. The sample carries roughly 240,000 clones, around 86% recorded once. Sequenced input: PBMCs or T cells enriched from blood (not recorded which). The receptors shown here come from a woman aged 45 to 65 who had recovered from COVID-19. The CDR3 runs from the conserved cysteine through the conserved F or W. D genes are given only for firm matches. Where a row states a size, it is once, few, many or the class of an expanded clone; other rows omit it.

D	V	J	size	DNA	CDR3
.	TRBV5-4	TRBJ2-2	.	TGTGCCAGCAGCTCGGCGGTAGGACAGAGTATCACCGGGGAGCTGTTTTTT	CASSSAVGQSITGELFF
TRBD2	TRBV5-8	TRBJ2-7	.	TGTGCCAGCAGCGCTCGGGAGGTGTCCTACGAGCAGTACTTC	CASSAREVSYEQYF
.	TRBV4-3	TRBJ1-2	.	TGCGCCAGCAGCCAAGAAACAGGGATCGGCTACACCTTC	CASSQETGIGYTF
TRBD2	TRBV7-3	TRBJ2-6	.	TGTGCCAGCAGCTTAACTCGACTAGCGGGTAACTCTGGGGCCAACGTCCTGACTTTC	CASSLTRLAGNSGANVLTF
TRBD2	TRBV4-3	TRBJ2-7	.	TGCGCCAGCAGCCAAGATGGCGGGGGGAGCTACGAGCAGTACTTC	CASSQDGGGSYEQYF
.	TRBV19	TRBJ2-5	.	TGTGCCAGTGGTGACAGGCAAGAGACCCAGTACTTC	CASGDRQETQYF
.	TRBV19	TRBJ1-5	.	TGTGCCAGTAGTATCAGTTCAGGGGTAATTAGCAATCAGCCCCAGCATTTT	CASSISSGVISNQPQHF
TRBD1	TRBV5-8	TRBJ1-2	.	TGTGCCAACCCGTTGGGACAGAGAGATAACTATGGCTACACCTTC	CANPLGQRDNYGYTF
TRBD1	TRBV7-2	TRBJ1-6	.	TGTGCCAGCAGCTTGGGGAGACAGGGGTTAAGTTCACCCCTCCACTTT	CASSLGRQGLSSPLHF
.	TRBV18	TRBJ2-1	.	TGTGCCAGCCGAGATCCGAATAAGCAGTTCTTC	CASRDPNKQFF
.	TRBV7-3	TRBJ1-5	.	TGTGCCAGCAGCCTCGTCGGAGGGCAGCCCCAGCATTTT	CASSLVGGQPQHF
TRBD2	TRBV3-1/TRBV3-2	TRBJ2-1	once	TGTGCCAGCAGCCAAGCTAGCGGGAGGCCATACAATGAGCAGTTCTTC	CASSQASGRPYNEQFF
TRBD2	TRBV25-1	TRBJ2-3	.	TGTGCCAGCAGTGACCTAGCGGGGGGGCTCACAGATACGCAGTATTTT	CASSDLAGGLTDTQYF